The 14 T cell receptor beta chains given below trace back to one sample, sequenced in a study of T cell repertoires in cytomegalovirus infection. From the reads, TCRdb called clonotypes with MiXCR, one entry per CDR3 protein. The table has 97,000 or so distinct CDR3 sequences, 16% seen once; the top ten hold 8%. Sequenced: PBMCs. These receptors all stem from a human donor in good health (CMV status not recorded). Some clones in this sample may be carry-over from other donors' samples.

The chain uses TRBV14 and TRBJ1-1; 7 bases are shared with TRBD1. The CDR3 runs to 12 residues. V lost 5 bases to trimming and J lost 13 bases; unmatched junction nucleotides: 10. Per germline, CDR1 SGHDN and CDR2 FVKESK. CDR3 amino acids: CASSGGGIGDFF. CDR3 in DNA: TGTGCCAGCAGCGGAGGGGGCATTGGAGATTTCTTT.

This clonotype was recorded many times. The V call is TRBV20-1, the J call TRBJ1-4; D uncertain. The V and J ends lost 1 base and 7 bases respectively, with 4 bases between them. This CDR3 comprises 11 residues. Germline CDR1 DFQATT, CDR2 SNEGSKA (reference sequence). CDR3 protein: CSARGVEKLFF. CDR3 coding DNA: TGCAGTGCTAGAGGCGTTGAAAAACTGTTTTTT.

The CDR3 DNA reads TGTGCCAACTCTCCCACGGGGGCCCTTGGCTCTGGGGCCAACGTCCTGACTTTC. Its translation: CANSPTGALGSGANVLTF. This chain uses TRBV7-2 with TRBJ2-6, with D perhaps matching TRBD1 or TRBD2 (6 bases each). Trimming shortened V by 10 bases and J by 0 bases, and 22 bases separated the two germline ends. CDR1 is SGHTA, CDR2 FQGNSA, per germline. This CDR3 contains 18 residues.

This clonotype was seen a few times. This chain links TRBV7-8 with TRBJ1-1; 8 bases are shared with TRBD1. Germline V gene sequence: CDR1 SGHVS, CDR2 FQNEAQ. The J segment lost 2 bases and the V segment lost 4 bases, leaving 6 bases of the junction unmatched. The CDR3 sequence is 15 residues long. The CDR3 coding sequence is TGTGCCAGCAGCTCCCGGGACAGGTCTAACACTGAAGCTTTCTTT. Translation: CASSSRDRSNTEAFF.

This clonotype was found a few times. CDR3 nucleotide sequence: TGCAGCGTTGCCGGGGGGACAAGATCTTACGAGCAGTACTTC. Translating it yields CSVAGGTRSYEQYF. This rearrangement joins TRBV29-1 to TRBJ2-7, with a tentative D call TRBD2 (7 bases). Germline V gene lookup returns CDR1 SQVTM and CDR2 ANQGSEA. The V gene lost 4 bases and the J gene lost 4 bases, with 17 bases spanning the gap. The CDR3 covers 14 residues.

This clonotype was seen only a few times. J is TRBJ1-5 and V is TRBV20-1; TRBD1 matches 7 bases. V shed 4 bases, J shed 0 bases, and the junction held 3 bases outside the gene matches. The CDR3 is made up of 14 amino acids. The germline V gene has CDR1 DFQATT and CDR2 SNEGSKA (reference sequence). The CDR3 bases are TGCAGTGCTAAGGACAGGTATAGCAATCAGCCCCAGCATTTT. Translated, it gives CSAKDRYSNQPQHF.

This clonotype appeared many times. This chain connects TRBV2 to TRBJ1-2; TRBD1 matches at 10 bases. V shed 3 bases, J shed 6 bases, and the junction held 7 bases outside the gene matches. CDR1 is SNHLY, CDR2 FYNNEI, per germline. CDR3 size: 15 residues. CDR3 residues: CASSDRDRGRDGYTF. Here the CDR3 DNA reads TGTGCCAGCAGTGACCGGGACAGGGGTCGGGATGGCTACACCTTC.

On this clonotype itself: A much larger clone lies a single base off, so this may be a read error. The J gene is TRBJ2-1, the V gene TRBV12-3 or TRBV12-4, with D tentatively TRBD2 (6 bases). This CDR3 region has 15 residues. CDR3 DNA sequence: TGTGGCACAACCCCCGGGGACTCCCCCTACAATGAGCAGTTCTTC. Residues: CGTTPGDSPYNEQFF.

The chain joins TRBV20-1 to TRBJ1-2, with D hard to call. Germline V gene data show CDR1 as DFQATT and CDR2 as SNEGSKA (reference sequence). The CDR3 contains 16 residues. Deletions cut 5 bases from V and 0 bases from J, with 19 bases between. CDR3 protein: CSAPYTVGRPNYGYTF. CDR3 nucleotide sequence: TGCAGTGCTCCCTATACTGTAGGCAGGCCTAACTATGGCTACACCTTC.

This clonotype has a handful of counts. CDR3 sequence (DNA): TGTGCCAGCAGCTTAGACGCCAGGGGAGGCGAGACCCAGTACTTC. Translated, it gives CASSLDARGGETQYF. The chain carries TRBV7-6 and TRBJ2-5, with D perhaps TRBD1 or TRBD2 (6 bases each). The CDR3 extends over 15 amino acids. The V end was cut by 1 base, the J end by 5 bases, with 14 bases between. Germline CDR1 and CDR2: SGHVS and FNYEAQ.

This clonotype was observed at least ten times. V is TRBV6-1 and J is TRBJ1-1, with a tentative D call TRBD1 (5 bases). The CDR3 sequence is 15 residues long. Trimming shortened V by 5 bases and J by 4 bases, and 17 bases separated the two germline ends. CDR1 and CDR2 from the germline V gene are MNHNS and SASEGT. Here the CDR3 DNA reads TGTGCCAGCAGTCCTTCGAGGGGCGCGGCCACTGAAGCTTTCTTT. It translates to CASSPSRGAATEAFF.

This clonotype has more than one count but fewer than ten. This may arise from a read error, as a much more abundant clone is one base away. DNA of the CDR3: TGTGCCAGCAGGTCTCGGGGACAGGGAATCCACGAGCAGTACTTC. Protein product: CASRSRGQGIHEQYF. This sequence joins TRBV7-2 and TRBJ2-7, with 9 bases lining up with TRBD1. J lost 5 bases, V lost 6 bases, and 11 bases had no gene match. CDR1 and CDR2 from the germline V gene are SGHTA and FQGNSA. The CDR3 covers 15 residues.

This clonotype was counted between two and nine times. The chain combines TRBV4-2 with TRBJ2-3; 10 nucleotides align to TRBD1. The CDR3 totals 18 residues. Germline-derived CDR1 and CDR2 are LGHNA and YNFKEQ. Trimming removed 1 base from V and 0 bases from J; junction bases left unmatched: 7. This CDR3 reads CASSQGDRGDKSTDTQYF. CDR3 nucleotide sequence: TGTGCCAGCAGCCAAGGGGACAGGGGTGATAAGAGCACAGATACGCAGTATTTT.

This chain uses TRBV20-1 with TRBJ1-2; 8 positions agree with TRBD1. In germline, CDR1 is DFQATT, CDR2 SNEGSKA (reference sequence). The CDR3 loop spans 14 amino acids. The ends lost 4 bases at V and 0 bases at J; junction bases unmatched: 4. This CDR3 reads CSATRTGTNYGYTF. The DNA of the CDR3 is TGCAGTGCTACCAGGACAGGGACTAACTATGGCTACACCTTC.